These T cell receptor beta chains were read from a single sample in a study of blood T cell repertoires in COVID-19. The protocol was immunoSEQ multiplex PCR, while the TCRdb copy is restricted to in-frame clones and leaves out a portion. The table has under 300,000 clones, roughly 91% seen once. The sequencing input was PBMCs or T cells enriched from blood (not recorded which). The origin of the receptors is a woman aged 60-70 years in a cohort exposed to, infected with or recovered from COVID-19 (not recorded which). Each CDR3 is given with its conserved first and last residue. The order of the fields is V gene, J gene, clone size, D gene, CDR3 protein, CDR3 DNA. The D gene is left open where the match is weak. Clone size, where shown, is once, few, many, or a class for clones that have expanded.

>TRBV19|TRBJ1-5|NA|NA
CASTPQGRGYQPQHF
TGTGCCAGTACCCCCCAGGGGAGGGGATACCAGCCCCAGCATTTT
>TRBV7-6|TRBJ2-7|NA|TRBD2
CASSPRTSSLEQYF
TGTGCCAGCAGCCCACGGACTAGCTCCCTTGAGCAGTACTTC
>TRBV19|TRBJ1-5|once|NA
CASRTNGVGAFQPQHF
TGTGCCAGTAGAACAAATGGGGTAGGGGCGTTTCAGCCCCAGCATTTT
>TRBV6-5|TRBJ2-1|many|TRBD2
CASSRWRERDNEQFF
TGTGCCAGCAGTCGCTGGCGGGAGAGAGACAATGAGCAGTTCTTC
>TRBV5-1|TRBJ2-1|once|TRBD2
CASSLDLAGGGNEQFF
TGCGCCAGCAGCTTAGACCTAGCGGGAGGGGGCAATGAGCAGTTCTTC
>TRBV27|TRBJ1-6|NA|TRBD1
CASSLRRGQGSSYNSPLHF
TGTGCCAGCAGTTTAAGGCGGGGACAGGGGAGCTCCTATAATTCACCCCTCCACTTT
>TRBV12-3/TRBV12-4|TRBJ1-4|NA|NA
CASSWQFNEKLFF
TGTGCCAGCAGTTGGCAGTTTAATGAAAAACTGTTTTTT
>TRBV5-5|TRBJ2-5|NA|TRBD1
CASSPDRGRRQETQYF
TGTGCCAGCAGCCCTGACAGGGGACGCCGCCAAGAGACCCAGTACTTC
>TRBV24-1|TRBJ1-5|NA|NA
CATSPGGNQPQHF
TGTGCCACCAGTCCGGGGGGGAATCAGCCCCAGCATTTT
>TRBV6-1|TRBJ2-1|NA|TRBD1
CASSEDRVMDEQFF
TGTGCCAGCAGTGAGGACAGGGTGATGGATGAGCAGTTCTTC
>TRBV4-3|TRBJ1-5|NA|TRBD1
CASSQGITGGGEPQHF
TGCGCCAGCAGCCAAGGTATCACAGGGGGTGGAGAGCCCCAGCATTTT
>TRBV4-3|TRBJ2-7|NA|NA
CASSQALDYEQYF
TGCGCCAGCAGCCAAGCCTTAGACTACGAGCAGTACTTC
>TRBV12-3/TRBV12-4|TRBJ2-5|NA|NA
CASSYGALETQYF
TGTGCCAGCAGTTATGGGGCTCTAGAGACCCAGTACTTC
>TRBV29-1|TRBJ2-6|once|NA
CSVEGSGKYSGANVLTF
TGCAGCGTTGAAGGGTCAGGGAAATACTCTGGGGCCAACGTCCTGACTTTC
>TRBV27|TRBJ1-6|once|NA
CASSLGVFRTLHF
TGTGCCAGCAGTTTGGGAGTATTTCGAACCCTCCACTTT
>TRBV2|TRBJ2-7|NA|TRBD2
CASSVGGYEQYF
TGTGCCAGCAGTGTCGGGGGGTACGAGCAGTACTTC
>TRBV7-7|TRBJ2-7|NA|NA
CASSRTVDYEQYF
TGTGCTAGCAGCCGCACAGTGGACTACGAGCAGTACTTC
>TRBV30|TRBJ2-5|NA|NA
CAWSATGETQYF
TGTGCCTGGAGTGCAACGGGGGAGACCCAGTACTTC
>TRBV3-1/TRBV3-2|TRBJ1-2|NA|NA
CASSPRTAGGYGYTF
TGTGCCAGCAGCCCTCGCACGGCCGGAGGCTATGGCTACACCTTC
>TRBV29-1|TRBJ1-2|NA|NA
CSGGGQGYGYTF
TGCAGCGGCGGCGGCCAGGGATATGGCTACACCTTC
>TRBV11-2|TRBJ2-7|NA|NA
CASSLVAVSSYEQYF
TGTGCCAGCAGCTTAGTTGCGGTTTCTTCCTACGAGCAGTACTTC
>TRBV27|TRBJ2-1|NA|NA
CASSPRRDPNEQFF
TGTGCCAGCAGTCCCCGCCGGGATCCCAATGAGCAGTTCTTC
>TRBV2|TRBJ2-5|NA|NA
CASRGAETQYF
TGTGCCAGCAGGGGGGCTGAGACCCAGTACTTC
>TRBV6-5|TRBJ2-7|NA|NA
CASSYSGSDYEQYF
TGTGCCAGCAGTTATTCCGGGTCGGACTACGAGCAGTACTTC
>TRBV5-4|TRBJ1-6|NA|TRBD1
CASSPGQGTLHSPLHF
TGTGCCAGCAGCCCCGGACAGGGTACCCTTCATTCACCCCTCCACTTT
>TRBV19|TRBJ2-7|NA|NA
CASSIDSRTYEQYF
TGTGCCAGTAGTATCGACTCGCGGACCTACGAGCAGTACTTC
>TRBV5-1|TRBJ1-6|NA|NA
CASSRSTVSSYNSPLHF
TGCGCCAGCAGCCGCTCGACAGTCAGCTCCTATAATTCACCCCTCCACTTT
>TRBV5-1|TRBJ1-4|NA|NA
CASSLVGEGEKLFF
TGCGCCAGCAGCTTGGTAGGGGAAGGTGAAAAACTGTTTTTT
>TRBV6-5|TRBJ2-5|NA|NA
CASTLLVLQETQYF
TGTGCCAGCACCCTACTAGTGCTCCAAGAGACCCAGTACTTC
>TRBV9|TRBJ2-2|NA|NA
CASSVNTGISNTGELFF
TGTGCCAGCAGCGTAAACACCGGGATTTCGAACACCGGGGAGCTGTTTTTT
>TRBV19|TRBJ2-1|NA|TRBD2
CASSITLAGNEQFF
TGTGCCAGTAGTATTACACTAGCGGGAAATGAGCAGTTCTTC
>TRBV18|TRBJ1-5|NA|NA
CASSLGQGNNQPQHF
TGTGCCAGCTCACTGGGCCAAGGTAACAATCAGCCCCAGCATTTT
>TRBV28|TRBJ2-1|NA|NA
CASSAGRWGAAFTEQFF
TGTGCCAGCAGTGCCGGGAGGTGGGGGGCGGCATTCACTGAGCAGTTCTTC
>TRBV5-7|TRBJ2-7|once|NA
CASSPAYEQYF
TGTGCCAGCAGCCCTGCCTACGAGCAGTACTTC
>TRBV9|TRBJ2-1|NA|NA
CASSEGLPPYNEQFF
TGTGCCAGCAGCGAGGGACTCCCACCTTACAATGAGCAGTTCTTC
>TRBV6-5|TRBJ2-7|NA|NA
CASSHQGDEQYF
TGTGCCAGCAGCCACCAGGGTGACGAGCAGTACTTC
>TRBV5-1|TRBJ2-4|NA|TRBD2
CASSLAVAGKNIQYF
TGCGCCAGCAGCTTGGCCGTAGCGGGTAAAAACATTCAGTACTTC
>TRBV7-9|TRBJ2-7|NA|TRBD1
CASSDRDRGLEQYF
TGTGCCAGCAGCGACCGGGACAGGGGTCTGGAGCAGTACTTC
>TRBV11-2|TRBJ2-1|NA|TRBD2
CASSLSGRIIDEQFF
TGTGCCAGCAGCTTATCCGGGAGGATTATCGATGAGCAGTTCTTC